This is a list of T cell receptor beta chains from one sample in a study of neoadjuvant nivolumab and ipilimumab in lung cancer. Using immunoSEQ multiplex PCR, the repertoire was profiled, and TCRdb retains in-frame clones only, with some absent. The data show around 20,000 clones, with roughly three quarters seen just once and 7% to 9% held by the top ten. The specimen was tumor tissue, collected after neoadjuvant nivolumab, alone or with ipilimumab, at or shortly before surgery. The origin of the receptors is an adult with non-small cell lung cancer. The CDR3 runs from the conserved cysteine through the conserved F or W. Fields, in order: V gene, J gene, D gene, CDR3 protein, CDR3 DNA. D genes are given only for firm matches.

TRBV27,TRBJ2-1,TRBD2,CASSFLAGGLRNEQFF,TGTGCCAGCAGTTTTCTAGCGGGAGGGTTGAGAAATGAGCAGTTCTTC
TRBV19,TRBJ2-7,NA,CASKDRNYEQYF,TGTGCCAGTAAAGACAGGAACTACGAGCAGTACTTC
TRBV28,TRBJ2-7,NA,CASSLGRDYEQYF,TGTGCCAGCAGTTTAGGCAGGGACTACGAGCAGTACTTC
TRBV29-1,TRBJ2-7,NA,CSVNPGNSYEQYF,TGCAGCGTGAATCCCGGGAACTCTTACGAGCAGTACTTC
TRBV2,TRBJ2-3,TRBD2,CASKKRDYSTDTQYF,TGTGCCAGCAAAAAACGGGACTACAGCACAGATACGCAGTATTTT
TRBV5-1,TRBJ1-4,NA,CASSQQGSHDEKLFF,TGCGCCAGCAGCCAGCAGGGAAGTCACGATGAAAAACTGTTTTTT
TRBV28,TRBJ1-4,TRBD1,CASSQTGVVQKLFF,TGTGCCAGCAGCCAGACAGGGGTAGTTCAAAAACTGTTTTTT
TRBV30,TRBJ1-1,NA,CAWSVSRNTEAFF,TGTGCCTGGAGTGTCTCCAGGAACACTGAAGCTTTCTTT
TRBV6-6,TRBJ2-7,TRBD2,CASKGGRRNEQYF,TGTGCCAGCAAGGGAGGGAGGAGAAACGAGCAGTACTTC
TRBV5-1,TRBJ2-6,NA,CASSFNTVSSGANVLTF,TGCGCCAGCAGCTTTAACACGGTGAGCTCTGGGGCCAACGTCCTGACTTTC
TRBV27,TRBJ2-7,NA,CASSLQTGRAKYF,TGTGCCAGCAGTCTACAAACGGGACGGGCCAAGTACTTC
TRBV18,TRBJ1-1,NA,CASSPRIDPKGYTEAFF,TGTGCCAGCTCACCACGGATAGACCCCAAGGGGTACACTGAAGCTTTCTTT
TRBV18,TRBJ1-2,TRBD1,CASSPDRAETAYGYTF,TGTGCCAGCTCACCAGACAGGGCAGAGACCGCCTATGGCTACACCTTC
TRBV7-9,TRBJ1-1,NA,CASSLVPANTEAFF,TGTGCCAGCAGCTTAGTTCCGGCGAACACTGAAGCTTTCTTT
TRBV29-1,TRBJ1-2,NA,CSVVRGPYGYTF,TGCAGCGTTGTCAGGGGCCCCTATGGCTACACCTTC
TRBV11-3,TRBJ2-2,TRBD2,CASSRTSGRAGELFF,TGTGCCAGCAGCCGGACTAGCGGGAGGGCCGGGGAGCTGTTTTTT
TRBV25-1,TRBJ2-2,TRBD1,CASSESDRERRTGELFF,TGTGCCAGCAGTGAATCCGACAGGGAACGACGCACCGGGGAGCTGTTTTTT
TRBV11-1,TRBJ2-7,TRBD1,CASSSIHDRGSYEQYF,TGTGCCAGCAGCTCAATTCATGACAGGGGGTCCTACGAGCAGTACTTC
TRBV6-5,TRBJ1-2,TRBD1,CASRPARGGGYTF,TGTGCCAGCAGACCGGCCAGGGGGGGAGGCTACACCTTC
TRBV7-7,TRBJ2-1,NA,CASKRNEQFF,TGTGCTAGCAAAAGGAATGAGCAGTTCTTC
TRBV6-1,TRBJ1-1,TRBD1,CASSGQGFTVDTEAFF,TGTGCCAGCAGTGGACAGGGATTTACAGTGGACACTGAAGCTTTCTTT
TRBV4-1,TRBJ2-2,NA,CASSLRSTDTGELFF,TGCGCCAGCAGCCTACGGAGTACGGACACCGGGGAGCTGTTTTTT
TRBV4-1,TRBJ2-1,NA,CASSQDRHEIGNEQFF,TGCGCCAGCAGCCAAGATAGGCACGAAATTGGCAATGAGCAGTTCTTC
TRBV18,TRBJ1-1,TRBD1,CASSPRQGAADTEAFF,TGTGCCAGCTCACCCAGACAGGGTGCCGCGGACACTGAAGCTTTCTTT
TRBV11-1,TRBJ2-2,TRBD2,CASSLTGGDTGELFF,TGTGCCAGCAGCTTAACGGGAGGGGACACCGGGGAGCTGTTTTTT
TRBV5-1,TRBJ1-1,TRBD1,CASSSDRGTEAFF,TGCGCCAGCAGCTCAGACAGGGGGACTGAAGCTTTCTTT
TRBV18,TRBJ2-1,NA,CASKYSWSGLNEQFF,TGTGCCAGCAAATATTCCTGGTCCGGTTTAAATGAGCAGTTCTTC